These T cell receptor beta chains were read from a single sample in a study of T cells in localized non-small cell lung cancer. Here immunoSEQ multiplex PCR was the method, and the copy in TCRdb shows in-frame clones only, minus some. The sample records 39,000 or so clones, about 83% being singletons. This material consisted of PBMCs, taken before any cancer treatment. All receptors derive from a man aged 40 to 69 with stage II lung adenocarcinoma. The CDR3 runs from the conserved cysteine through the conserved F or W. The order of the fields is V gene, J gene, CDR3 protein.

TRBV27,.,CASSSGPGGASYEQYF
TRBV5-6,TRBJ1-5,CASSLGSGTRNQPQHF
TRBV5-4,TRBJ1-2,CASSLEQGQGGYTF
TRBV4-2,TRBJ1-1,CASSQEWGRRTEAFF
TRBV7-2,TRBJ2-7,CASSVSSGSLYEQYF
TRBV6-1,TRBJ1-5,CASIDTGLAQHF
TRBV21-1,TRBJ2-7,CASSKFRGRGCYEQYF
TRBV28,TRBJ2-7,CASRGGFSTYEQYF
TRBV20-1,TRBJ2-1,CSAKPLNEQFF
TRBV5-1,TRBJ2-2,CASSLRQGSTGELFF
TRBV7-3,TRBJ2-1,CASSFGQGADEQFF
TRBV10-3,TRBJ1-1,CATINSPENTEAFF
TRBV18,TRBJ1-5,CASSRNDRGHQPQHF
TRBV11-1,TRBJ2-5,CASSLGSGRSETQYF
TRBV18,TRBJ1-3,CASSPPVDAGNTIYF
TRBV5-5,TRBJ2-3,CASSSGGGTDTQYF
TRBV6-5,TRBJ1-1,CASTPDPGGGTEAFF
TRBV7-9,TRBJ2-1,CASSSDSFSYNEQFF
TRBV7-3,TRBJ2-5,CASSFGFQETQYF
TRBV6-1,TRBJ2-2,CALRGLAGGPGELFF
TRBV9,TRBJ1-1,CASSQTALNTEAFF
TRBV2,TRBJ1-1,CASSEGRGLNTEAFF
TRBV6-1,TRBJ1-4,CASRGQFGEKLFF
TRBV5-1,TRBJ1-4,CASSLADSNEKLFF
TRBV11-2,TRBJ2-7,CASSPFGVFEQYF
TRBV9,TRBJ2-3,CASSVGGSTDTQYF
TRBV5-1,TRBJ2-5,CASSLGDRQETQYF
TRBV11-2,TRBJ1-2,CASSLTPYGYTF
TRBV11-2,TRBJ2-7,CASSLVRQGEQYF
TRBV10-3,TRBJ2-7,CAISGGQGVSYEQYF
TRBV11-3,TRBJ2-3,CASSPPTGGDTQYF
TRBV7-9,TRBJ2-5,CASSLGLVAQETQYF
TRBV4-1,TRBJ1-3,CASSQGPSGNTIYF
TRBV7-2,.,CASSLARYEQYF
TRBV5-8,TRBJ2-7,CASSVTRIRSYEQYF
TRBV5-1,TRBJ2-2,CASSSKNTGELFF
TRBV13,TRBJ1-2,CASLRRNYGYTF
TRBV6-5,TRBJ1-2,CASLSSNYGYTF
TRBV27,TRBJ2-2,CASSMVGTGELFF
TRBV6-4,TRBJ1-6,CASSDFTGSPLHF
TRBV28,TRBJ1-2,CATSNVYGYTF
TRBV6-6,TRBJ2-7,CASSRESYEQYF
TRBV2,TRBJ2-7,CASTEGHAYEQYF
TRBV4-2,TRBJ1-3,CASSLGTGRTGNTIYF
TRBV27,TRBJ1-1,CASSSNQGAPTEAFF
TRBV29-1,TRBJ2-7,CSAEGTAISNEQYF
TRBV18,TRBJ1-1,CASSPQGMNTEAFF
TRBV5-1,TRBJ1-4,CASSLDHEKLFF
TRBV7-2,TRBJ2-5,CASSPPGTSRAQYF
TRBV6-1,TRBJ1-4,CASSVRDRNEKLFF
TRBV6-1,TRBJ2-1,CASTGLADYNEQFF
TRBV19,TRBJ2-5,CASSSQGEETQYF
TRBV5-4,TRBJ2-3,CASSFSSGIDTQYF
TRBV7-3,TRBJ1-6,CASSLGDRMKSPLHF
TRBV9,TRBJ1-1,CASSVTGHPEAFF
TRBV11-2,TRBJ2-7,CASNPRLGDEQYF
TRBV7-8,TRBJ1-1,CASSLALNSEAFF
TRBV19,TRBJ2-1,CASSRDTPGGAQYNEQFF
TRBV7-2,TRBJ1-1,CASSFTIQGEAFF
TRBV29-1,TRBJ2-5,CSVGAFRVGETQYF